These 22 T cell receptor beta chains originate from one sample sequenced in a study of shared clonotypes between healthy human individuals. CD8 cells classed as naive were CD45RO-negative and positively selected for CCR7, excluding terminally differentiated effector memory CD45RA+ cells. Sequencing was performed with immunoSEQ multiplex PCR; in TCRdb, only in-frame clones are kept and a portion is missing. The table lists about 1.9 million clones, around 93% of them singletons, with about 1.7% in the top ten. What was sequenced was naive CD8+ T cells from PBMCs. The receptors stem from a man between 18 and 29 years old in good health. Some clones in this sample may be carry-over from other donors' samples.

The rearrangement joins TRBV30 to TRBJ2-1; D possibly matches TRBD1 or TRBD2 (6 bases each). V gave up 3 bases and J gave up 5 bases, with 11 bases separating them. CDR3 length equals 13 residues. Germline assignment: CDR1 GTSNPN and CDR2 SVGIG (reference sequence). CDR3 nucleotide sequence: TGTGCCTGGAGACGGGGGCCCCACAATGAGCAGTTCTTC. Its protein is CAWRRGPHNEQFF.

The CDR3 coding sequence is TGTGCCAGCAGCTTTGGAGGGACCAGCACAGATACGCAGTATTTT. It codes for CASSFGGTSTDTQYF. V and J are TRBV7-2 and TRBJ2-3; D might be TRBD2 (6 bases). CDR1 is SGHTA, CDR2 FQGNSA, per germline. The length of the CDR3 is 15 residues. Between the trimmed V and J ends, which lost 3 bases and 0 bases, there was a span of 10 bases.

The chain employs TRBV27 and TRBJ1-2; D is unresolved. V dropped 5 bases and J dropped 2 bases, with 9 bases sitting between them. Germline CDR1 and CDR2: MNHEY and SMNVEV (reference sequence). This CDR3 is built from 13 residues. Here the CDR3 reads CASSQDWNYGYTF. The CDR3 region has the DNA TGTGCCAGCAGTCAGGACTGGAACTATGGCTACACCTTC.

The V gene is TRBV29-1, the J gene TRBJ2-2; D is uncertain. Germline loops: CDR1 SQVTM, CDR2 ANQGSEA. The CDR3 sequence is 12 residues long. The germline V and J ends were trimmed by 4 bases and 5 bases, with 8 bases remaining between them. CDR3 sequence: CSVVKVTGELFF. As DNA, the CDR3 is TGCAGCGTTGTAAAAGTAACCGGGGAGCTGTTTTTT.

This chain joins TRBV7-2 and TRBJ1-2; TRBD1 aligns across 7 bases. V lost 0 bases to trimming and J lost 0 bases; unmatched junction nucleotides: 10. Germline assignment: CDR1 SGHTA and CDR2 FQGNSA. CDR3 length equals 18 residues. In DNA, the CDR3 is TGTGCCAGCAGCTTAGCAGGGACAGCACATCCTTCTAACTATGGCTACACCTTC. Protein product: CASSLAGTAHPSNYGYTF.

The chain is built from TRBV7-9 and TRBJ2-7; 9 nucleotides match TRBD1. CDR1 is SEHNR, CDR2 FQNEAQ, per germline (reference sequence). V dropped 4 bases and J dropped 0; count of bases not matched to a gene: 7. The CDR3 is made up of 16 amino acids. Here the CDR3 DNA reads TGTGCCAGCAGCTATAACCGGGACAGGGCCTCCTACGAGCAGTACTTC. This encodes CASSYNRDRASYEQYF. Complete variable domain (other parts from reference TRBV7-9 and TRBJ2-7): DTGVSQNPRHKITKRGQNVTFRCDPISEHNRLYWYRQTLGQGPEFLTYFQNEAQLEKSRLLSDRFSAERPKGSFSTLEIQRTEQGDSAMYLCASSYNRDRASYEQYFGPGTRLTVT.

This chain uses TRBV19 with TRBJ1-2; tentatively, D is TRBD1 (5 bases). Germline CDR1 is LNHDA and CDR2 is SQIVND (reference sequence). V was cut by 6 bases and J by 10 bases, with 12 bases left in between. There are 11 residues in the CDR3. The CDR3 DNA is TGTGCCAGTAGAACGGGGGGAGACTACACCTTC. Translation: CASRTGGDYTF.

The chain employs TRBV6-5 and TRBJ2-5; D remains unclear. Germline values: CDR1 MNHEY, CDR2 SVGAGI. V lost 7 bases and J lost 2, with 11 bases in between. The CDR3 extends over 13 amino acids. The CDR3 bases are TGTGCCAGCACCCCGTCCGAGCAAGAGACCCAGTACTTC. Its protein product is CASTPSEQETQYF.

This sequence joins TRBV11-2 and TRBJ2-7; tentatively, D is TRBD1 or TRBD2 (7 bases each). V was pared by 5 bases and J by 2 bases, with 19 bases between. The V gene's germline CDR1 is SGHAT and CDR2 FQNNGV. This CDR3 is built from 16 residues. The CDR3 spells CASSPGGGQGAYEQYF. DNA of the CDR3: TGTGCCAGCAGCCCGGGAGGAGGGCAGGGGGCCTACGAGCAGTACTTC.

The V and J genes are TRBV7-9 and TRBJ2-2; TRBD2 matches 10 bases. Germline lookup yields CDR1 SEHNR and CDR2 FQNEAQ (reference sequence). J lost 0 bases, V lost 7 bases, and 5 bases had no gene match. The length of the CDR3 is 16 residues. CDR3 coding DNA: TGTGCCAGCACCGGGACTAGCGAAACGAACACCGGGGAGCTGTTTTTT. Protein product: CASTGTSETNTGELFF. The whole variable domain, remainder taken from reference TRBV7-9 and TRBJ2-2, is DTGVSQNPRHKITKRGQNVTFRCDPISEHNRLYWYRQTLGQGPEFLTYFQNEAQLEKSRLLSDRFSAERPKGSFSTLEIQRTEQGDSAMYLCASTGTSETNTGELFFGEGSRLTVL.

V gene TRBV7-9 combines with J gene TRBJ1-1; D ambiguous. The CDR3 totals 15 residues. Deletions cut 4 bases from V and 0 bases from J, with 12 bases between. The germline CDR1 and CDR2 sequences are SEHNR and FQNEAQ (reference sequence). CDR3 protein: CASSSGPYMNTEAFF. The CDR3 nucleotides are TGTGCCAGCAGCTCTGGTCCATACATGAACACTGAAGCTTTCTTT.

The rearrangement joins TRBV4-1 to TRBJ2-1; D not resolved. Germline V gene sequence: CDR1 MGHRA, CDR2 YSYEKL. The CDR3 extends over 15 amino acids. V was trimmed by 4 bases and J by 7 bases, leaving 17 bases between them. The CDR3 loop reads CASSPSRLYGNEQFF. Written as DNA, the CDR3 is TGCGCCAGCAGCCCGTCGAGACTCTACGGGAATGAGCAGTTCTTC.

The chain recombines TRBV5-1 with TRBJ2-7, with no clear D. Trimming took 5 bases from V and 3 from J, leaving 6 bases between them. The CDR3 totals 11 residues. Germline V CDR1 and CDR2: SGHRS, YFSETQ. In nucleotides, the CDR3 is TGCGCCAGCAGATTAAACTACGAGCAGTACTTC. Translated: CASRLNYEQYF.

The V call is TRBV7-3, the J call TRBJ2-1; 7 bases match TRBD2. Per germline, CDR1 SGHTA and CDR2 FQGTGA. This CDR3 contains 15 residues. J lost 6 bases, V lost 4 bases, and 9 bases had no gene match. The CDR3 DNA follows: TGTGCCAGCAGCTCAGCGGGGTCGTCGGGCAATGAGCAGTTCTTC. This gives the protein CASSSAGSSGNEQFF.

This clone was seen a handful of times. This CDR3 is CATSRGQKTNYGYTF. CDR3 coding DNA: TGTGCCACCAGCAGAGGACAGAAGACTAACTATGGCTACACCTTC. The chain employs TRBV15 and TRBJ1-2, with a possible D match to TRBD1 (5 bases). The V gene's germline CDR1 is LNHNV and CDR2 YYDKDF (reference sequence). The germline V and J ends were trimmed by 1 base and 0 bases, with 9 bases remaining between them. The CDR3 spans 15 residues.

This rearrangement joins TRBV19 to TRBJ1-2, with unresolved D. The V and J ends lost 3 bases and 4 bases respectively, with 15 bases between them. The CDR3 is 15 amino acids. Germline CDR1 and CDR2: LNHDA and SQIVND (reference sequence). CDR3 DNA sequence: TGTGCCAGTAGTATCCAGACATACTCAATCTATGGCTACACCTTC. This codes for CASSIQTYSIYGYTF.

The chain uses TRBV27 and TRBJ2-7; D assignment may be TRBD1 or TRBD2 (7 bases each). Germline CDR1 MNHEY, CDR2 SMNVEV (reference sequence). CDR3 length: 15 residues. V lost 4 bases, J lost 4 bases, and 17 bases lay in between. Written as DNA, the CDR3 is TGTGCCAGCAGTTCCACAGGGGCCGGGAGGTACGAGCAGTACTTC. Its translation: CASSSTGAGRYEQYF.

The V call is TRBV29-1, the J call TRBJ1-2; 7 nucleotides match TRBD1. Trimming at V came to 4 bases and at J to 6 bases, leaving 8 bases not matched to a gene. CDR3 length equals 13 residues. Germline V gives CDR1 SQVTM, CDR2 ANQGSEA. The CDR3 DNA sequence: TGCAGCGTTGCTGGAGGGGGCATCGATGGCTACACCTTC. Residues: CSVAGGGIDGYTF.

J is TRBJ2-1 and V is TRBV7-9, with 9 bases that match TRBD2. Germline CDR1 and CDR2: SEHNR and FQNEAQ (reference sequence). This CDR3 has 16 amino acids. V was pared by 0 bases and J by 4 bases, with 4 bases of the junction left unmatched. The CDR3 is CASSLASAGGYNEQFF. The CDR3 bases are TGTGCCAGCAGCTTAGCTTCAGCGGGGGGTTACAATGAGCAGTTCTTC.

A remark on this clone: Other DNA variants within this sample encode the same CDR3. The chain is built from TRBV28 and TRBJ2-5; unclear D gene. V lost 5 bases to trimming and J lost 4 bases, with 5 bases between them. The CDR3 sequence is 11 residues long. The V gene's germline CDR1 is MDHEN and CDR2 SYDVKM. The DNA for the CDR3 is TGTGCCAGCAGTCTCGCAGAGACCCAGTACTTC. Translation: CASSLAETQYF.

The chain has TRBV5-6 and TRBJ1-4, with 7 bases aligning to TRBD1. Germline values: CDR1 SGHDT, CDR2 YYEEEE. V trimming: 4 bases; J trimming: 3 bases; junction bases outside the gene matches: 6. CDR3 length: 15 residues. The CDR3 nucleotides read TGTGCCAGCAGCCCTTCACAGGGGCCTAATGAAAAACTGTTTTTT. Its protein product is CASSPSQGPNEKLFF.

As for this clone: This sample also contains other DNA sequences that code for the same CDR3. The chain carries TRBV5-4 and TRBJ2-7, with 9 bases aligning to TRBD2. CDR1 is SGHNT, CDR2 YYREEE, per germline (reference sequence). J was trimmed by 1 base and V by 2 bases; bases with no gene match: 1. The CDR3 is 14 residues long. CDR3 nucleotide sequence: TGTGCCAGCAGCTTTGCGGGAGGGTCCTACGAGCAGTACTTC. Its protein product is CASSFAGGSYEQYF.